This T cell receptor beta chain comes out of a study of T-cell reconstitution after alpha-beta-depleted transplantation in children. The TCRbeta library was prepared with unique molecular identifiers. One entry per CDR3 protein results from TCRdb running MiXCR on the PCR reads. The sample carries fewer than 450,000 distinct CDR3 sequences, 15% to 20% recorded once. Trimming took off 5 bases at V and 3 bases at J, with 17 bases between the two ends. This CDR3 is built from 15 residues. The study's findings and limits: Reported findings indicate that, about two months after transplant, alpha-beta T cells came from several hundred expanded clones, which were derived from non-depleted graft cells. Recipient T cells and thymic progenitors that survived were the source of the high TCRbeta diversity seen at day 60 in some patients. A year post-transplant, T-cell counts and diversity derived mostly from newly produced T cells.

A word on this clonotype: Its antigen remains unknown.

The material sequenced was PBMCs, mostly from graft donor cells, taken 360 days after TCRalphabeta/CD19-depleted stem cell transplant. The clonotype comes from a male patient between 2 and 10 years old who had a stem cell transplant for acute lymphoblastic leukemia, so the T cells may come from the graft donor. The rearrangement joins TRBV12-3 or TRBV12-4 to TRBJ2-7; weak D call: TRBD1 (6 bases). The CDR3 reads CASSPMGQGYYEQYF. In DNA form, the CDR3 reads TGTGCCAGCAGTCCAATGGGTCAGGGGTACTACGAGCAGTACTTC.